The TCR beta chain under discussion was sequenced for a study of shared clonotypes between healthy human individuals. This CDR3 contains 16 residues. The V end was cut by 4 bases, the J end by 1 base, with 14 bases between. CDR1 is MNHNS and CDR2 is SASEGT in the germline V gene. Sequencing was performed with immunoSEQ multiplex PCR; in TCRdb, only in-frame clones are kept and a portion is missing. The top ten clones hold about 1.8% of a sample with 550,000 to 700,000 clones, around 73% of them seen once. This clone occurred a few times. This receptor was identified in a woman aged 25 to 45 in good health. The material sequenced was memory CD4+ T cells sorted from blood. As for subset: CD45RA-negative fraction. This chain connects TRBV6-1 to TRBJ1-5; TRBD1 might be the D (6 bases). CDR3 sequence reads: CASSARGGGSNQPQHF. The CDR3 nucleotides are TGTGCCAGCAGTGCCAGGGGCGGGGGAAGCAATCAGCCCCAGCATTTT.